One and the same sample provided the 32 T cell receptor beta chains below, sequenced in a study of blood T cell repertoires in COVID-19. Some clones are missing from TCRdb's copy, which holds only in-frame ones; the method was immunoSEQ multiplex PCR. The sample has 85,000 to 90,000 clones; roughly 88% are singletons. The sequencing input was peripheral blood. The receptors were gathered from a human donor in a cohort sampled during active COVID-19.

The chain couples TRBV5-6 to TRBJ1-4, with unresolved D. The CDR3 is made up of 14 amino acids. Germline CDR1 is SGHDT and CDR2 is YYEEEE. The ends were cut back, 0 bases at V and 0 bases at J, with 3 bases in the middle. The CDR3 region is CASSLDTTNEKLFF. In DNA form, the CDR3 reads TGTGCCAGCAGCTTGGACACAACTAATGAAAAACTGTTTTTT.

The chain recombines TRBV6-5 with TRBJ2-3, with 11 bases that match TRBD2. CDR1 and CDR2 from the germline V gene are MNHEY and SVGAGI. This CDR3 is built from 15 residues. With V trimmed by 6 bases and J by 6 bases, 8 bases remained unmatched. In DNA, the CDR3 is TGTGCCAGCAGCTTGACTAGCGGGGCTGCGGATACGCAGTATTTT. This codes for CASSLTSGAADTQYF.

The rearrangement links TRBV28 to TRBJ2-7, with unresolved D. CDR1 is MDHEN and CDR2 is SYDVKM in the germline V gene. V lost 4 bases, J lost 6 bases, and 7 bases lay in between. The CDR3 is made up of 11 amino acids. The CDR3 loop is CASSSPSEQYF. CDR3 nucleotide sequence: TGTGCCAGCAGTTCCCCCAGCGAGCAGTACTTC.

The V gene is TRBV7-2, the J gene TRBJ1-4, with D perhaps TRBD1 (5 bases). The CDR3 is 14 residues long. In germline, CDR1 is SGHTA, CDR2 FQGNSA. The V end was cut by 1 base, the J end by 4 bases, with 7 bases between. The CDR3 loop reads CASSLGGLNEKLFF. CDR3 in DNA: TGTGCCAGCAGCTTAGGGGGCCTTAATGAAAAACTGTTTTTT.

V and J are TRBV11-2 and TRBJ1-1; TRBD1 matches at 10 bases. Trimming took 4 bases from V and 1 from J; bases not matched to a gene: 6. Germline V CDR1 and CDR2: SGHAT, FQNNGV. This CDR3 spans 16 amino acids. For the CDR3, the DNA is TGTGCCAGCAGCTGGGGGACAGGGGCCCCGAACACTGAAGCTTTCTTT. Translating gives CASSWGTGAPNTEAFF.

The CDR3 region has the DNA TGTGCCAGCAGCGCTGGAGGGGCAGGGGGCACTGAGCAGTTCTTC. This sequence encodes CASSAGGAGGTEQFF. The V gene is TRBV7-2, the J gene TRBJ2-1; the match to TRBD1 covers 8 bases. Germline V gene sequence: CDR1 SGHTA, CDR2 FQGNSA. The J segment lost 9 bases and the V segment lost 5 bases, leaving 12 bases of the junction unmatched. CDR3 size: 15 residues.

CDR3 DNA sequence: TGTGCCAGCAGCACTAGCCGCTATCCGACCTACGAGCAGTACTTC. Translated: CASSTSRYPTYEQYF. This chain joins TRBV2 and TRBJ2-7; TRBD2 is a possible D gene (6 bases). The CDR3 has 15 amino acids. CDR1 SNHLY and CDR2 FYNNEI come from the germline V gene. V was pared by 6 bases and J by 2 bases, with 17 bases between.

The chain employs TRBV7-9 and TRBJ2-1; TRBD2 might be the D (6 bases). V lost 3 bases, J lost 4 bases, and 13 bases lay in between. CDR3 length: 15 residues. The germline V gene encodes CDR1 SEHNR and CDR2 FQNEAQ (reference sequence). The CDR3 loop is CASSFSTGGYNEQFF. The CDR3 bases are TGTGCCAGCAGCTTTAGTACAGGAGGGTACAATGAGCAGTTCTTC.

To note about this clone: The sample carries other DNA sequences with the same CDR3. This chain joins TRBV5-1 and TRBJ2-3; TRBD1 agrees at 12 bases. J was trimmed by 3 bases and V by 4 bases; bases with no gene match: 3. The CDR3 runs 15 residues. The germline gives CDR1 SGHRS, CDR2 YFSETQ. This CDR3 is CASSLGQGATDTQYF. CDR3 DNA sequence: TGCGCCAGCAGCCTGGGACAGGGGGCAACAGATACGCAGTATTTT.

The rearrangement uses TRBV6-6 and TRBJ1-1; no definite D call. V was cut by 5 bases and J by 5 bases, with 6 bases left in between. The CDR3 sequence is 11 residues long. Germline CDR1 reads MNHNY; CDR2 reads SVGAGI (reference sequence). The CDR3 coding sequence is TGTGCCAGCAGTCCCGCGACTGAAGCTTTCTTT. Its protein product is CASSPATEAFF.

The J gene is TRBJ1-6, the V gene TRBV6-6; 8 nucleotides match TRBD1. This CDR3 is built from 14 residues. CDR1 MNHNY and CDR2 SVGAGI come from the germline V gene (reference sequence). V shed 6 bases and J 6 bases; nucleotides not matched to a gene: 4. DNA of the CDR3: TGTGCCAGCAGCCTACAGGGGGTTAATTCACCCCTCCACTTT. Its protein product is CASSLQGVNSPLHF.

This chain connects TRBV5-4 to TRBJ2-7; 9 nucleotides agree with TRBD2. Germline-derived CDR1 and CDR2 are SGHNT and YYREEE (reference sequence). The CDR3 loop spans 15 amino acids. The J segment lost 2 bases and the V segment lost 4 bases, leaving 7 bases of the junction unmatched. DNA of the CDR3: TGTGCCAGCAGCGTGGCGACTAGCGGAACCTACGAGCAGTACTTC. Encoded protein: CASSVATSGTYEQYF.

The CDR3 DNA follows: TGCAGCGTAGGTGGGACAGGGGGCTACGAGCAGTACTTC. This gives the protein CSVGGTGGYEQYF. The rearrangement uses TRBV29-1 and TRBJ2-7, with 11 bases aligning to TRBD1. This CDR3 spans 13 amino acids. Per the germline V gene, CDR1 is SQVTM and CDR2 is ANQGSEA. The J segment lost 3 bases and the V segment lost 6 bases, leaving 4 bases of the junction unmatched.

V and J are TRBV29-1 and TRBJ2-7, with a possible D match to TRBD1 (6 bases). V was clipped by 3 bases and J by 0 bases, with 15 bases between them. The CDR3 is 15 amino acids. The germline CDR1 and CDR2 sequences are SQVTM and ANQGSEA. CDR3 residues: CSVESDMDSSYEQYF. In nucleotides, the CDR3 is TGCAGCGTTGAGAGCGACATGGACAGCTCCTACGAGCAGTACTTC.

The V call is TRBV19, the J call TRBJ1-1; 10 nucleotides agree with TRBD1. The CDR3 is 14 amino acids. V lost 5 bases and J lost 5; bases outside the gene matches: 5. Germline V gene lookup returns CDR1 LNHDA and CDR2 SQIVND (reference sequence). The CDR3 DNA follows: TGTGCCAGTAGTGTGACAGGGGGCGAGACTGAAGCTTTCTTT. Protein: CASSVTGGETEAFF.

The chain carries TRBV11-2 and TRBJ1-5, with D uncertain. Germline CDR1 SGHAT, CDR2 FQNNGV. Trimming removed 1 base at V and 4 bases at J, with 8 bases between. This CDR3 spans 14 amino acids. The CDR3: CASSLAGGNQPQHF. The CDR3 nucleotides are TGTGCCAGCAGCTTAGCGGGCGGGAATCAGCCCCAGCATTTT.

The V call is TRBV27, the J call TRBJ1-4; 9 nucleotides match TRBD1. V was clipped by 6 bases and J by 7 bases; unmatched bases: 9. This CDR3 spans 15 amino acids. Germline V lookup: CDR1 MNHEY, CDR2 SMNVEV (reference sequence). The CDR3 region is CASSPQGALGEKLFF. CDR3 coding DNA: TGTGCCAGCAGCCCACAGGGGGCCTTGGGTGAAAAACTGTTTTTT.

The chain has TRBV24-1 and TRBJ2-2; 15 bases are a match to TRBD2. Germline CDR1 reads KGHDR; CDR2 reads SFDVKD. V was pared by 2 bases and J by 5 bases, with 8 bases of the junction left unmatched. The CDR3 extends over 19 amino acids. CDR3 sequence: CATSDSGTSGGSLTGELFF. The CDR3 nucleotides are TGTGCCACCAGTGATTCTGGGACTAGCGGGGGGTCCCTTACCGGGGAGCTGTTTTTT.

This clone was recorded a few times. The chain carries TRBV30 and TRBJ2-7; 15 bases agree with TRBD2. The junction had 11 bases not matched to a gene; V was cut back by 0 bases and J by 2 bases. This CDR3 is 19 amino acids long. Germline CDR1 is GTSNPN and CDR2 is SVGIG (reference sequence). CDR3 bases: TGTGCCTGGAGTGTCCCCGGACTAGCGGGAGGGCCCACACCCTACGAGCAGTACTTC. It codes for CAWSVPGLAGGPTPYEQYF.

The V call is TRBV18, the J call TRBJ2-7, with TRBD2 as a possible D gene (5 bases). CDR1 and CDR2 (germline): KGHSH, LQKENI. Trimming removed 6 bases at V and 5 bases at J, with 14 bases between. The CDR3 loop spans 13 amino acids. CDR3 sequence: CASSREMGNEQYF. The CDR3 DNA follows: TGTGCCAGCTCCCGGGAAATGGGGAACGAGCAGTACTTC.

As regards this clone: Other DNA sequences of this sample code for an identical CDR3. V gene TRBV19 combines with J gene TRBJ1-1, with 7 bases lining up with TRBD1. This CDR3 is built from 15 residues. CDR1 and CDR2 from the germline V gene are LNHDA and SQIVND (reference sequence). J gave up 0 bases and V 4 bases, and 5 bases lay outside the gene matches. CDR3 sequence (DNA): TGTGCCAGTAGTAGCCGACAGGGCCTGAACACTGAAGCTTTCTTT. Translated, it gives CASSSRQGLNTEAFF.

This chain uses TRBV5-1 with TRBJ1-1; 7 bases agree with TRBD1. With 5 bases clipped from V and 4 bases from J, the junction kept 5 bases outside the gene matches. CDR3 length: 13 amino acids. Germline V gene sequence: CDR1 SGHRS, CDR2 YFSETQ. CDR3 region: CASREPGGTEAFF. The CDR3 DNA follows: TGCGCCAGCAGGGAACCAGGGGGCACTGAAGCTTTCTTT.

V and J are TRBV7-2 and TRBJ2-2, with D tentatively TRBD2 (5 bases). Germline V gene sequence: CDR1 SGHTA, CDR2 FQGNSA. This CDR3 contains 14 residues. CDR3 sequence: CAESRLADTGELFF. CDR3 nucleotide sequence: TGTGCAGAATCGAGGCTAGCAGACACCGGGGAGCTGTTTTTT.

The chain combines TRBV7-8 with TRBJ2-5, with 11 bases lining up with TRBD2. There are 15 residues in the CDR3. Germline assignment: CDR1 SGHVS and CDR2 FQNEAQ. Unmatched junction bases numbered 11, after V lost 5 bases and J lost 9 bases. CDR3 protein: CASSQGTSGYQAQYF. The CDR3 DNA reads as TGTGCCAGCAGCCAGGGGACTAGCGGCTACCAGGCCCAGTACTTC.

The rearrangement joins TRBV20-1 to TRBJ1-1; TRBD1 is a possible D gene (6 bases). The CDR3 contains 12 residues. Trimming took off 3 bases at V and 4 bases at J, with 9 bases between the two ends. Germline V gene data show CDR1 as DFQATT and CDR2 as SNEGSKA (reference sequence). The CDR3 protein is CSASTGTTEAFF. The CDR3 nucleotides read TGCAGTGCTAGTACAGGGACCACTGAAGCTTTCTTT.

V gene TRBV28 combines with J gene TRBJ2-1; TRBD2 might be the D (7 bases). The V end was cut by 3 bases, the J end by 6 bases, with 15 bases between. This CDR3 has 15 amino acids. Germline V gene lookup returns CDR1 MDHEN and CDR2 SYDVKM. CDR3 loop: CASSLSWRGGNEQFF. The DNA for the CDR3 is TGTGCCAGCAGTTTGAGTTGGAGGGGGGGCAATGAGCAGTTCTTC.

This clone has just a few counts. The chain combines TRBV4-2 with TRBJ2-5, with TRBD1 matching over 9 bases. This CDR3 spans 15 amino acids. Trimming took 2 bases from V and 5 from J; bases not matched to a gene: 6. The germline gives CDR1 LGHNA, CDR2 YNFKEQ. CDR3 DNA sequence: TGTGCCAGCAGCCAACAAACAGGGGGCGGGGAGACCCAGTACTTC. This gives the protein CASSQQTGGGETQYF.

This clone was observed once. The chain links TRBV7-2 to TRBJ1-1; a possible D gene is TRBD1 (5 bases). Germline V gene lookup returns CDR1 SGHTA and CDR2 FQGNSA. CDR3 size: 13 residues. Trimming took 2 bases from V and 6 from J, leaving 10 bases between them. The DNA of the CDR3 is TGTGCCAGCAGCTTAATGGGGCACCCTGAAGCTTTCTTT. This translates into CASSLMGHPEAFF.

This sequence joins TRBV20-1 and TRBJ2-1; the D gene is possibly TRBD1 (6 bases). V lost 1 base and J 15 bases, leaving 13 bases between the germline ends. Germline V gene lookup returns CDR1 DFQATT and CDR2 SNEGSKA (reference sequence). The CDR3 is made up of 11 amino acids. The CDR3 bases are TGCAGTGCTAGAGGGACAGCTTCCCTGTTCTTC. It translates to CSARGTASLFF.

CDR3 sequence (DNA): TGTGCCACCAGTGATCCCGGGACAGATGACACAGATACGCAGTATTTT. It codes for CATSDPGTDDTDTQYF. The genes are TRBV24-1 and TRBJ2-3, with TRBD1 identical over 7 bases. The ends lost 3 bases at V and 2 bases at J; junction bases unmatched: 7. The CDR3 spans 16 residues. CDR1 KGHDR and CDR2 SFDVKD come from the germline V gene.

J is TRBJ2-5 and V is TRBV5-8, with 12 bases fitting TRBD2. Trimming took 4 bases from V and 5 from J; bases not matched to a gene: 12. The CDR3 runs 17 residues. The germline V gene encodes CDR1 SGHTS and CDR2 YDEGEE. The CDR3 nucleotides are TGTGCCAGCAGCACGGGACTAGCGGGCCCTAAGGGGGAGACCCAGTACTTC. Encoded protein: CASSTGLAGPKGETQYF.

CDR3 amino acids: CASSFGAAGNTEAFF. Here the CDR3 DNA reads TGCGCCAGCAGCTTTGGGGCTGCAGGGAACACTGAAGCTTTCTTT. This chain joins TRBV5-1 and TRBJ1-1, with D tentatively TRBD1 (5 bases). The CDR3 contains 15 residues. V was clipped by 2 bases and J by 1 base, with 12 bases between them. Germline V gene data show CDR1 as SGHRS and CDR2 as YFSETQ.